The entry below describes one T cell receptor beta chain. What it binds is unknown. V dropped 8 bases and J dropped 4 bases, with 12 bases sitting between them. This CDR3 contains 13 residues. Germline assignment: CDR1 MNHNY and CDR2 SVGAGI (reference sequence). The data belong to a study of tumor-infiltrating lymphocytes in localized non-small cell lung cancer. Background on the study: Patients included smokers and never-smokers with various histologies, some sampled after neoadjuvant chemotherapy. From each patient, both tumor and uninvolved lung, non-adjacent to tumor, were sampled. Study outcomes and limitations: Tumors had more T cell infiltration than uninvolved lung, per TCRbeta sequencing and CD3 counts. Different pieces of the same tissue went to different assays, confounding technical variation with intratumor heterogeneity.

Produced via immunoSEQ multiplex PCR; TCRdb's table is partial and in-frame only. The data contain 13,000 or so clones, 70% to 80% of them seen just once; the ten biggest clones take up around an eighth. The sequencing input was lung tumor tissue. This chain links TRBV6-6 with TRBJ1-5; possible D gene TRBD1, 6 bases. The sequence was obtained from a human donor with non-small cell lung cancer. DNA for the CDR3: TGTGCCAGCTATTCAACAGGGAATCAGCCCCAGCATTTT. Translated, it gives CASYSTGNQPQHF.